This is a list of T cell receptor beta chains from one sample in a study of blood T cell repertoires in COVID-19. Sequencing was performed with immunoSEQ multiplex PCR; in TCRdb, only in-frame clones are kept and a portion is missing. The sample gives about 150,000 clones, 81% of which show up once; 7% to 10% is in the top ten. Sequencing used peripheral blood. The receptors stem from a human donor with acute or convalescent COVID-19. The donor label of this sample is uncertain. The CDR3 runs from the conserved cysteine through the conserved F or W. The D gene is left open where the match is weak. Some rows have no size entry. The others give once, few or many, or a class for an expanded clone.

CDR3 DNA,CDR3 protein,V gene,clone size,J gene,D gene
TGTGCCAGCAGTGAACCTGGCCGGGGGACCCAGTACTTC,CASSEPGRGTQYF,TRBV6-1,once,TRBJ2-5,.
TGTGCCAGCAGCTTCGCGGTGACCCAGACGGCTTTCTTT,CASSFAVTQTAFF,TRBV11-2,.,TRBJ1-1,.
TGTGCCAGCAGCTTGGGACTAGCGGGGGAGGGAGAGACCCAGTACTTC,CASSLGLAGEGETQYF,TRBV11-3,.,TRBJ2-5,TRBD2
TGCAGTGCTCCAGGGGTTACTGAAGCTTTCTTT,CSAPGVTEAFF,TRBV20-1,.,TRBJ1-1,.
TGTGCCAGCAGTGATGGGCCCGAAGCTTTCTTT,CASSDGPEAFF,TRBV2,.,TRBJ1-1,.
TGTGCCACCAGTGATTCCGGAGGGGGCATTTACAATGAGCAGTTCTTC,CATSDSGGGIYNEQFF,TRBV24-1,.,TRBJ2-1,.
TGTGCCAGTAGCGTCAGGGGAGTGGTCACCGGGGAGCTGTTTTTT,CASSVRGVVTGELFF,TRBV19,.,TRBJ2-2,.
TGTGCCAGTAGTTTCGGGACAGGGAATCAGCCCCAGCATTTT,CASSFGTGNQPQHF,TRBV19,few,TRBJ1-5,TRBD1
TGTGCCAGCAGCGATCCACGGGGGGCCGGTTTTGGTGAAGCTTTCTTT,CASSDPRGAGFGEAFF,TRBV3-1/TRBV3-2,.,TRBJ1-1,.
TGTGCCAGCGGGGGGGAGTTGGCTGAAGCTTTCTTT,CASGGELAEAFF,TRBV6-5,.,TRBJ1-1,.
TGCGCCAGCAGCTCGAAGGCGGGGTCTGGCTACACCTTC,CASSSKAGSGYTF,TRBV5-1,.,TRBJ1-2,.